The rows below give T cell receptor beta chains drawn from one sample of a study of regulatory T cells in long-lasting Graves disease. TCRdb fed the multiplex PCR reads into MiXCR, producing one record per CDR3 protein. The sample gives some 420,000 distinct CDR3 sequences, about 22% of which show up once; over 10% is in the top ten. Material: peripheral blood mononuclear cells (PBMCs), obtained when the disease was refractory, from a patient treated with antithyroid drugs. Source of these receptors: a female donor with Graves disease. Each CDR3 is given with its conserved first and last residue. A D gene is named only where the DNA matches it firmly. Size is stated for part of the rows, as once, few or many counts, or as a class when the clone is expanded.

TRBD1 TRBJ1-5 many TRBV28 CASSFGGQGSRNQPQHF TGTGCCAGCAGTTTTGGGGGACAGGGGTCAAGGAATCAGCCCCAGCATTTT
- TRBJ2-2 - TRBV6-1 CASHRGPGELFF TGTGCCAGCCACCGGGGTCCCGGGGAGCTGTTTTTT
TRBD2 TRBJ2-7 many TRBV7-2 CASSTTSGPSYEQYF TGTGCCAGCAGCACCACTAGCGGGCCCTCCTACGAGCAGTACTTC
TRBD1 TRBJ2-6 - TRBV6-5 CASSWTGGSGANVLTF TGTGCCAGCAGTTGGACAGGGGGCAGCGGGGCCAACGTCCTGACTTTC
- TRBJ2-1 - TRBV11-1 CASTGRSYNEQFF TGTGCCAGCACCGGTCGCTCCTACAATGAGCAGTTCTTC
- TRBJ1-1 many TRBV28 CATPGQGPTEAFF TGTGCTACGCCGGGGCAGGGGCCCACTGAAGCTTTCTTT
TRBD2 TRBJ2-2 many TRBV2 CASSAWHATSGPNTGELFF TGTGCCAGCAGTGCCTGGCATGCCACTAGCGGCCCGAACACCGGGGAGCTGTTTTTT
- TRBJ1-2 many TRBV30 CAWSVLNYGYTF TGTGCCTGGAGTGTCTTAAACTATGGCTACACCTTC
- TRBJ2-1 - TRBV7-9 CASSSIGRGLASYNEQFF TGTGCCAGCAGCTCCATAGGCAGGGGCCTAGCGTCGTACAATGAGCAGTTCTTC
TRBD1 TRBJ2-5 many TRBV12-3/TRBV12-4 CASSWDRSEQETQYF TGTGCCAGCAGTTGGGACAGGTCGGAACAAGAGACCCAGTACTTC
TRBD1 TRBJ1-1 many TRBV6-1 CASSNQGVSEAFF TGTGCCAGCAGTAACCAGGGGGTTAGTGAAGCTTTCTTT
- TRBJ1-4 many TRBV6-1 CAGALGGRFGEKLFF TGTGCCGGCGCCCTGGGGGGGCGATTTGGTGAAAAACTGTTTTTT
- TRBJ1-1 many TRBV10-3 CAISHQANTEAFF TGTGCCATCAGCCACCAAGCGAACACTGAAGCTTTCTTT
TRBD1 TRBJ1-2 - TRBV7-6 CASSLGDSQGTGYTF TGTGCCAGCAGCTTAGGGGACAGCCAGGGGACCGGCTACACCTTC
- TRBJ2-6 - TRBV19 CASSARGSSGANVLTF TGTGCCAGTAGTGCCAGGGGAAGCTCTGGGGCCAACGTCCTGACTTTC
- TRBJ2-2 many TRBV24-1 CATSDPRRTDNTGELFF TGTGCCACCAGTGATCCACGGCGGACAGACAACACCGGGGAGCTGTTTTTT
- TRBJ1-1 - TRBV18 CASSPPHYTEAFF TGTGCCAGCTCACCACCACACTACACTGAAGCCTTCTTT
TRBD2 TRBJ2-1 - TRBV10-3 CAISEYLAENNEQFF TGTGCCATCAGTGAGTATCTAGCGGAGAACAATGAGCAGTTCTTC
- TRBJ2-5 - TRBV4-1 CASSPRGTSGTQYF TGCGCCAGCAGCCCGAGAGGGACATCCGGGACCCAGTACTTC
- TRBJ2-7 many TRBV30 CAWSVQGEQYF TGTGCCTGGAGTGTACAGGGCGAGCAGTACTTC